This T cell receptor beta chain was obtained from a study of response to subunit inactivated influenza vaccine. TCRdb passed the RT-PCR reads through MiXCR, listing each CDR3 protein once. This repertoire shows roughly 550,000 distinct CDR3 sequences, less than 25% found once; its top ten account for 2.5% to 3%. This clonotype was seen at least ten times. In addition, the sample was reused for a study of T cells expressing NK-cell markers. Per that paper: Researchers built TCR beta cDNA using 5'RACE template switching with UMIs. Eight donors were sequenced, seven testing HCMV-seropositive and one testing seronegative. Roughly 1.0-7.0% of CD8+ T cells in a handful of donors belonged to dominant NKG2C+ clonotypes.

The sequence was collected from a man between 45 and 60 years old who received an inactivated influenza vaccine. The sample was CD4+ T cells sorted from PBMCs, taken 11 to 12 days after vaccination.

CDR3 in DNA: TGCAGCGTTGAACTTTTTACCAATGAGCAGTTCTTC. This sequence encodes CSVELFTNEQFF. V gene TRBV29-1 combines with J gene TRBJ2-1; the D is unclear. Trimming cost V 2 bases and J 6 bases, with 8 bases left between them. This CDR3 is 12 amino acids long. The germline gives CDR1 SQVTM, CDR2 ANQGSEA.